In this sample, the clone carrying this TCR beta chain turned up many times. Time point: longitudinal time-point 2. TCRdb recomputed calls from the 5' RACE reads with MiXCR, one row per CDR3 protein. The sample has about 80,000 distinct CDR3 sequences, around 6% seen once. This entry belongs to a study of neurological immune-mediated disorders. There are 14 residues in the CDR3. Trimming left V 4 bases short and J 7 bases short, with 14 bases between. Germline values: CDR1 SGHDT, CDR2 YYEEEE. The source of this sequence is a woman aged 55-70 years with multiple sclerosis. This chain links TRBV5-6 with TRBJ2-2; tentatively, D is TRBD2 (5 bases). Input material: PBMCs. DNA for the CDR3: TGTGCCAGCAGCCCCCTTCGAGGAGGCGGGGAGCTGTTTTTT. Its translation is CASSPLRGGGELFF. Looking up the rest from reference TRBV5-6 and TRBJ2-2 gives the full variable domain: DAGVTQSPTHLIKTRGQQVTLRCSPKSGHDTVSWYQQALGQGPQFIFQYYEEEERQRGNFPDRFSGHQFPNYSSELNVNALLLGDSALYLCASSPLRGGGELFFGEGSRLTVL.